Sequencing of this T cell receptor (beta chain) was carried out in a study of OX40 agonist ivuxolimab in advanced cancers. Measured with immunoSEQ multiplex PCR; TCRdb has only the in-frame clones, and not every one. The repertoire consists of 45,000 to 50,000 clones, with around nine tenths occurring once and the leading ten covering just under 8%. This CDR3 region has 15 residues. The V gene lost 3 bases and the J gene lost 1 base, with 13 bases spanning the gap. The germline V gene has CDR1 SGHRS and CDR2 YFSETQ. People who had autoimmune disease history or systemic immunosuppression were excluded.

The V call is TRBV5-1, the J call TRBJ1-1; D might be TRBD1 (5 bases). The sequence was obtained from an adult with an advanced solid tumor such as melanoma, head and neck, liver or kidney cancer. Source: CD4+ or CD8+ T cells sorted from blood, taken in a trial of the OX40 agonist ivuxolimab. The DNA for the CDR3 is TGCGCCAGCAGCTCTCTCGGGACGGCGAACACTGAAGCTTTCTTT. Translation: CASSSLGTANTEAFF.